The 9 T cell receptor beta chains in this list originate from one sample, sequenced in a study of OX40 agonist ivuxolimab in advanced cancers. Sequenced by immunoSEQ multiplex PCR; TCRdb stores in-frame clones only, minus some. In the table there are more than 8,500 clones, approximately 72% of which are singletons. The sequenced sample was CD4+ or CD8+ T cells sorted from blood, obtained in a trial of the OX40 agonist ivuxolimab. The receptors shown here come from an adult with an advanced solid tumor such as melanoma, head and neck, liver or kidney cancer.

The chain employs TRBV7-3 and TRBJ2-2; tentative D call: TRBD1 (5 bases). This CDR3 comprises 14 residues. The ends were cut back, 5 bases at V and 3 bases at J, with 10 bases in the middle. From germline, CDR1 is SGHTA and CDR2 FQGTGA. The CDR3 reads CASSPQGYTGELFF. CDR3 nucleotides: TGTGCCAGCAGCCCCCAGGGTTACACCGGGGAGCTGTTTTTT.

This clone was counted only a few times. At the DNA level, this CDR3 is encoded by other sequences in the same sample as well. The chain employs TRBV9 and TRBJ2-7; tentative D call: TRBD2 (7 bases). Trimming removed 7 bases from V and 5 bases from J, with 22 bases in between. The CDR3 has 15 residues. In germline, CDR1 is SGDLS, CDR2 YYNGEE. The CDR3 here is CASRGGHGGRDEQYF. CDR3 nucleotides: TGTGCCAGCCGCGGGGGTCACGGGGGCAGGGACGAGCAGTACTTC.

This clone was found a few times. The CDR3 spells CASTAIEVASYEQYF. The CDR3 DNA sequence: TGTGCCAGCACAGCAATAGAGGTGGCCAGCTACGAGCAGTACTTC. The chain employs TRBV2 and TRBJ2-7; D gene uncertain. Germline lookup yields CDR1 SNHLY and CDR2 FYNNEI. The CDR3 has 15 residues. Deletions cut 7 bases from V and 3 bases from J, with 19 bases between.

This clone was seen once. V usage is TRBV5-8 and J usage is TRBJ2-7, with D possibly matching TRBD1 (6 bases). Trimming pared 1 base from V and 2 bases from J, leaving 16 bases between. The germline V gene encodes CDR1 SGHTS and CDR2 YDEGEE. The CDR3 loop spans 16 amino acids. CDR3 nucleotide sequence: TGTGCCAGCAGCTTGATCCGGTCGTGGGGGCCCTACGAGCAGTACTTC. Translated, it gives CASSLIRSWGPYEQYF.

The chain uses TRBV9 and TRBJ2-2, with 7 nucleotides matching TRBD2. Germline assignment: CDR1 SGDLS and CDR2 YYNGEE. The CDR3 sequence is 15 residues long. The V gene end was trimmed by 4 bases and the J gene end by 2 bases; junction bases not matched to a gene: 5. CDR3 DNA: TGTGCCAGCAGCCCCGGGACTATTAACACCGGGGAGCTGTTTTTT. Translated: CASSPGTINTGELFF.

The rearrangement joins TRBV28 to TRBJ2-5; D possibly matches TRBD1 or TRBD2 (5 bases each). The CDR3 runs 15 residues. Deletions cut 7 bases from V and 5 bases from J, with 20 bases between. Germline CDR1 reads MDHEN; CDR2 reads SYDVKM. The CDR3 sequence is CASTPEGLVYETQYF. DNA for the CDR3: TGTGCCAGCACCCCCGAGGGGCTGGTTTATGAGACCCAGTACTTC.

This clone came up a few times. The rearrangement links TRBV5-1 to TRBJ2-2; 8 nucleotides line up with TRBD1. This CDR3 has 20 amino acids. Germline-derived CDR1 and CDR2 are SGHRS and YFSETQ. V shed 2 bases, J shed 0 bases, and the junction held 15 bases outside the gene matches. Here the CDR3 reads CASSLTQGVLPAPNTGELFF. CDR3 DNA: TGCGCCAGCAGCTTAACACAGGGGGTCTTGCCCGCCCCGAACACCGGGGAGCTGTTTTTT.

This clone has a single count. The rearrangement joins TRBV28 to TRBJ2-7; no definite D call. Germline V CDR1 and CDR2: MDHEN, SYDVKM. This CDR3 has 14 residues. V lost 3 bases and J 2 bases, leaving 11 bases between the germline ends. This CDR3 is CASSFRGEAYEQYF. The DNA for the CDR3 is TGTGCCAGCAGTTTTAGAGGAGAAGCCTACGAGCAGTACTTC.

In this sample, this clone turned up a few times. J is TRBJ2-7 and V is TRBV27; 9 nucleotides line up with TRBD2. V shed 5 bases and J 4 bases; nucleotides not matched to a gene: 3. This CDR3 region has 13 residues. Germline CDR1 reads MNHEY; CDR2 reads SMNVEV (reference sequence). The DNA for the CDR3 is TGTGCCAGCAGTGCGACTAGCGGTTACGAGCAGTACTTC. Its translation is CASSATSGYEQYF.